A single sample is the source of the 9 T cell receptor beta chains below, sequenced in a study of T cell changes during pregnancy in multiple sclerosis. Clones were read by immunoSEQ multiplex PCR, and TCRdb kept only the in-frame ones, dropping some. The sample holds around 65,000 clones, more than 75% seen once. The specimen was peripheral blood, collected in the third trimester of pregnancy. These TCRs come from a female donor in good health, enrolled as a control in a pregnancy study.

The CDR3 is CASSQRGGDPYNEQFF. CDR3 coding DNA: TGCGCCAGCAGCCAAAGAGGGGGGGACCCTTACAATGAGCAGTTCTTC. The chain has TRBV4-3 and TRBJ2-1, with D possibly TRBD2 on 7 matching bases. The CDR3 loop spans 16 amino acids. Trimming removed 2 bases at V and 4 bases at J, with 15 bases between. The germline CDR1 and CDR2 sequences are LGHNA and YSLEER.

V is TRBV30 and J is TRBJ2-7, with 7 bases aligning to TRBD1. V dropped 1 base and J dropped 3; count of bases not matched to a gene: 0. CDR3 length equals 12 residues. CDR1 and CDR2 from the germline V gene are GTSNPN and SVGIG (reference sequence). The CDR3 here is CAWSGDSYEQYF. For the CDR3, the DNA is TGTGCCTGGAGTGGGGACAGCTACGAGCAGTACTTC.

V gene TRBV28 combines with J gene TRBJ1-5, with 7 bases aligning to TRBD1. The junction had 5 bases not matched to a gene; V was cut back by 6 bases and J by 3 bases. Germline-derived CDR1 and CDR2 are MDHEN and SYDVKM. This CDR3 has 14 amino acids. Here the CDR3 reads CASSPTGANQPQHF. DNA for the CDR3: TGTGCCAGCAGCCCTACAGGGGCCAATCAGCCCCAGCATTTT.

This chain connects TRBV27 to TRBJ2-3; D ambiguous. The germline CDR1 and CDR2 sequences are MNHEY and SMNVEV (reference sequence). CDR3 size: 16 residues. The V and J ends lost 5 bases and 2 bases respectively, with 17 bases between them. CDR3 sequence: CASSPILPPSTDTQYF. In nucleotides, the CDR3 is TGTGCCAGCAGTCCTATTTTACCCCCCTCCACAGATACGCAGTATTTT.

The J gene is TRBJ1-3, the V gene TRBV5-1; D remains ambiguous. The germline V gene encodes CDR1 SGHRS and CDR2 YFSETQ. V lost 0 bases to trimming and J lost 3 bases, with 10 bases between them. The CDR3 extends over 15 amino acids. The DNA for the CDR3 is TGCGCCAGCAGCTTGGATGGCCTAGGTGGAAACACCATATATTTT. Its protein product is CASSLDGLGGNTIYF.

This clone has a single count. V and J are TRBV27 and TRBJ1-3; unclear D gene. The CDR3 covers 12 residues. Trimming removed 6 bases at V and 9 bases at J, with 12 bases between. CDR1 is MNHEY and CDR2 is SMNVEV in the germline V gene (reference sequence). As DNA, the CDR3 is TGTGCCAGCAGCTCGATTCCGGGCACCATATATTTT. This codes for CASSSIPGTIYF.

This clone appeared once. V and J are TRBV5-1 and TRBJ2-5; maybe TRBD2 (5 bases). CDR3 size: 14 residues. Per germline, CDR1 SGHRS and CDR2 YFSETQ. V lost 0 bases and J 1 base, leaving 7 bases between the germline ends. DNA of the CDR3: TGCGCCAGCAGCTTGGCCGGGGTCCAAGAGACCCAGTACTTC. Translation: CASSLAGVQETQYF.

V is TRBV27 and J is TRBJ2-2, with no clear D. Germline V gene data show CDR1 as MNHEY and CDR2 as SMNVEV (reference sequence). This CDR3 comprises 14 residues. V dropped 3 bases and J dropped 0 bases, with 5 bases sitting between them. CDR3 DNA sequence: TGTGCCAGCAGTTTCCAGACGAACACCGGGGAGCTGTTTTTT. The encoded protein is CASSFQTNTGELFF.

This clone turned up a few times. This chain links TRBV7-9 with TRBJ1-6; TRBD1 is a possible D gene (5 bases). The germline gives CDR1 SEHNR, CDR2 FQNEAQ (reference sequence). Trimming took off 4 bases at V and 13 bases at J, with 29 bases between the two ends. This CDR3 is 18 amino acids long. The DNA of the CDR3 is TGTGCCAGCAGCTCCCGCGCCGAGGACACATCTCCAAGAAATCCCCTCCACTTT. This gives the protein CASSSRAEDTSPRNPLHF.